Presented here are 7 T cell receptor beta chains from one specimen sequenced in a study of T cell responses to AZD1222 COVID-19 vaccine. The data were produced by immunoSEQ multiplex PCR, yet TCRdb's version contains in-frame clones alone and is incomplete. The sample includes about 140,000 clones, 88% of them seen just once. The input for sequencing was peripheral blood, taken 28 days after the second AZD1222 dose. These receptors were obtained from an adult who received the AZD1222 COVID-19 vaccine.

This chain uses TRBV4-3 with TRBJ1-1; possibly TRBD1 for D (5 bases). Germline lookup yields CDR1 LGHNA and CDR2 YSLEER. The V gene lost 0 bases and the J gene lost 5 bases, with 13 bases spanning the gap. CDR3 length equals 15 residues. CDR3 sequence reads: CASSQDLPGWTEAFF. The CDR3 DNA sequence: TGCGCCAGCAGCCAAGACCTCCCAGGGTGGACTGAAGCTTTCTTT.

This clone was seen a few times. V gene TRBV19 combines with J gene TRBJ1-2; 8 nucleotides line up with TRBD1. CDR3 length: 16 amino acids. J gave up 3 bases and V 3 bases, and 9 bases lay outside the gene matches. The germline gives CDR1 LNHDA, CDR2 SQIVND (reference sequence). CDR3 loop: CASSILPGQGDYGYTF. The CDR3 DNA follows: TGTGCCAGTAGTATCCTTCCTGGACAGGGAGACTATGGCTACACCTTC.

The J gene is TRBJ1-2, the V gene TRBV30, with 7 nucleotides matching TRBD1. The length of the CDR3 is 13 residues. Trimming cost V 3 bases and J 4 bases; bases outside gene matches: 5. Germline V gene data show CDR1 as GTSNPN and CDR2 as SVGIG (reference sequence). The CDR3, as DNA: TGTGCCTGGAGCGCGACAGGGACCTATGGCTACACCTTC. Encoded protein: CAWSATGTYGYTF.

CDR3 bases: TGCGCCAGCAGGGTGTCTGGCCTATCCACCGGGGAGCTGTTTTTT. Translating it yields CASRVSGLSTGELFF. The chain recombines TRBV5-1 with TRBJ2-2; no clear D. The CDR3 consists of 15 residues. CDR1 and CDR2 from the germline V gene are SGHRS and YFSETQ. The ends were cut back, 5 bases at V and 4 bases at J, with 15 bases in the middle.

The chain is built from TRBV7-9 and TRBJ1-1; maybe TRBD1 (5 bases). From germline, CDR1 is SEHNR and CDR2 FQNEAQ (reference sequence). Between the trimmed V and J ends, which lost 5 bases and 0 bases, there was a span of 7 bases. The CDR3 has 13 amino acids. The CDR3 DNA sequence: TGTGCCAGCAGCCGGGACTTGAACACTGAAGCTTTCTTT. This gives the protein CASSRDLNTEAFF.

V and J are TRBV24-1 and TRBJ2-7; TRBD2 aligns across 8 bases. CDR1 KGHDR and CDR2 SFDVKD come from the germline V gene. J gave up 5 bases and V 7 bases, and 3 bases lay outside the gene matches. The CDR3 is 12 residues long. CDR3 sequence (DNA): TGTGCCACCAGGGGTAGCGGGGACGAGCAGTACTTC. It specifies CATRGSGDEQYF.

The count of this clone is one. This chain uses TRBV10-3 with TRBJ2-7; D is undetermined. V lost 1 base to trimming and J lost 5 bases, with 9 bases between them. Germline CDR1 and CDR2: ENHRY and SYGVKD. This CDR3 is built from 13 residues. The CDR3 DNA reads as TGTGCCATCAGTGAGTTGCCCCCCGACGAGCAGTACTTC. Translated: CAISELPPDEQYF.